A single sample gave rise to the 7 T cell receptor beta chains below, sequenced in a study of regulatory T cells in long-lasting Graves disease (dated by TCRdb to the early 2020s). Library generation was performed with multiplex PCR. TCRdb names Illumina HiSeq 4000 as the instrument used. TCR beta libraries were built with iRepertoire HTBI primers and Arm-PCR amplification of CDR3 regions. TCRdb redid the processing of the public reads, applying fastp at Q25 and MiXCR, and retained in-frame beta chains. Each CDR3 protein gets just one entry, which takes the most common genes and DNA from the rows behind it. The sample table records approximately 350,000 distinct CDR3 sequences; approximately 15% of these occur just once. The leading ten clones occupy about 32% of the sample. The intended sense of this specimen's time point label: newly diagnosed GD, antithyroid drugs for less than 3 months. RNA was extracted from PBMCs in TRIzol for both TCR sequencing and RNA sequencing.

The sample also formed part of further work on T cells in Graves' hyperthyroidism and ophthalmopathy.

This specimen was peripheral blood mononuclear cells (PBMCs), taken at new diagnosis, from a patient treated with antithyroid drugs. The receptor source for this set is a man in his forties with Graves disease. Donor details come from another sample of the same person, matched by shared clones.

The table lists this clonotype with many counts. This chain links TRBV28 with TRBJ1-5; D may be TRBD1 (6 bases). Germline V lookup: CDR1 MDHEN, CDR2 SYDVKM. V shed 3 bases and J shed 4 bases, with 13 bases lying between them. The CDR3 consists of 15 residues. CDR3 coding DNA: TGTGCCAGCAGTTTCCCCGGGGGGCTGAATCAGCCCCAGCATTTT. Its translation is CASSFPGGLNQPQHF. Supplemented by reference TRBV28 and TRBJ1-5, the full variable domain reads DVKVTQSSRYLVKRTGEKVFLECVQDMDHENMFWYRQDPGLGLRLIYFSYDVKMKEKGDIPEGYSVSREKKERFSLILESASTNQTSMYLCASSFPGGLNQPQHFGDGTRLSIL.

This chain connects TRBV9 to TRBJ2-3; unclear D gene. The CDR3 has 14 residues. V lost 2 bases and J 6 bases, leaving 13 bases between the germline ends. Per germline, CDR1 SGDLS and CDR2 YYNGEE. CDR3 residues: CASSVSGTDDTQYF. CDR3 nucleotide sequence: TGTGCCAGCAGCGTCTCTGGAACAGACGATACGCAGTATTTT.

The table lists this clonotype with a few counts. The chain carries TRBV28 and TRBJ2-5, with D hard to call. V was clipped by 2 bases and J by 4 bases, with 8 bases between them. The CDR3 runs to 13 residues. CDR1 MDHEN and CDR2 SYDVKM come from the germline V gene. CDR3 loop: CASSLKVPETQYF. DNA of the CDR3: TGTGCCAGCAGTTTAAAGGTTCCAGAGACCCAGTACTTC.

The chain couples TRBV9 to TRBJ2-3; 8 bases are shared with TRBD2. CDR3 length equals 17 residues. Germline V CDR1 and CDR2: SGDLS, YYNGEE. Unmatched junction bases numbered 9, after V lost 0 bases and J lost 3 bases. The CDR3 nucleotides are TGTGCCAGCAGCGTAGAGGCGCGGGGGGAGAGGACAGATACGCAGTATTTT. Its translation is CASSVEARGERTDTQYF.

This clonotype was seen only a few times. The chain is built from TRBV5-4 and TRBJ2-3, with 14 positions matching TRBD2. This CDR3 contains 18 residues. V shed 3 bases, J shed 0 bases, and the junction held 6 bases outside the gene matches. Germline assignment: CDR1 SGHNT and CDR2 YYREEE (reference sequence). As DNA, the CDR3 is TGTGCCAGCAGCTCGCGGGGACTAGCGGGGGCCAGCACAGATACGCAGTATTTT. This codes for CASSSRGLAGASTDTQYF.

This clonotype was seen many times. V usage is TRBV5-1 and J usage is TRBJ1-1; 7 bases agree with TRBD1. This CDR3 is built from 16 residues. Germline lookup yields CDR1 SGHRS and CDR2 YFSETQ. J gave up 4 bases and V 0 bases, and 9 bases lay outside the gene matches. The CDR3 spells CASSLVNRGSGTEAFF. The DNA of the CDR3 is TGCGCCAGCAGCTTGGTGAACAGGGGCAGTGGCACTGAAGCTTTCTTT.

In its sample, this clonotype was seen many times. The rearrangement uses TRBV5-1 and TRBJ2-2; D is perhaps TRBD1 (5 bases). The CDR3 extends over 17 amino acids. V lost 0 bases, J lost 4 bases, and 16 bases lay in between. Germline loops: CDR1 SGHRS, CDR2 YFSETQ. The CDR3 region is CASSLGLDTSITGELFF. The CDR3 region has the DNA TGCGCCAGCAGCTTGGGACTGGACACGTCGATCACCGGGGAGCTGTTTTTT.